This entry lists 26 T cell receptor beta chains sequenced from one sample in a study of T cell repertoires in cytomegalovirus infection. MiXCR, applied by TCRdb to the reads, yields one record per CDR3 protein. The sample has 250,000 to 300,000 distinct CDR3 sequences, about a quarter seen once. Sequencing used PBMCs. The receptors originated from a human donor in good health (CMV status not recorded). Some clones in this sample may be carry-over from other donors' samples.

This clonotype was counted many times. This chain connects TRBV7-2 to TRBJ1-5; D gene unclear. This CDR3 is 14 amino acids long. V lost 3 bases and J lost 6, with 12 bases in between. CDR1 SGHTA and CDR2 FQGNSA come from the germline V gene. CDR3 nucleotide sequence: TGTGCCAGCAGCTTTGGTCCGGGCAGTCAGCCCCAGCATTTT. It codes for CASSFGPGSQPQHF.

This clonotype was counted between two and nine times. V is TRBV6-6 and J is TRBJ2-1, with D hard to call. V lost 0 bases to trimming and J lost 8 bases, with 11 bases between them. The V gene's germline CDR1 is MNHNY and CDR2 SVGAGI (reference sequence). This CDR3 region has 14 residues. The CDR3 protein is CASSYSELGDEQFF. The CDR3 nucleotides read TGTGCCAGCAGTTACTCCGAATTGGGCGATGAGCAGTTCTTC.

The sample holds many counts of this clonotype. V is TRBV7-2 and J is TRBJ2-7, with TRBD1 matching 9 bases. CDR1 and CDR2 from the germline V gene are SGHTA and FQGNSA. The CDR3 runs 14 residues. The trim removed 4 bases at V and 9 bases at J, leaving 10 bases unmatched. For the CDR3, the DNA is TGTGCCAGCAGCTGGGACAGGGCTAATACGAGGCAGTACTTC. Its translation: CASSWDRANTRQYF.

The chain recombines TRBV20-1 with TRBJ1-6, with 8 bases aligning to TRBD1. The CDR3 has 16 residues. J was trimmed by 10 bases and V by 0 bases; bases with no gene match: 11. Germline CDR1 reads DFQATT; CDR2 reads SNEGSKA (reference sequence). This CDR3 is CSARDMGTGGVSPLHF. The DNA for the CDR3 is TGCAGTGCTAGAGATATGGGGACAGGTGGGGTCTCACCCCTCCACTTT.

This clonotype was observed a handful of times. This chain connects TRBV12-3 or TRBV12-4 to TRBJ2-4, with TRBD2 identical over 8 bases. J was trimmed by 6 bases and V by 7 bases; bases with no gene match: 5. This CDR3 region has 13 residues. The CDR3 DNA reads as TGTGCCAGCACCACGACTAGCGTAAACATTCAGTACTTC. The encoded protein is CASTTTSVNIQYF.

The chain combines TRBV20-1 with TRBJ2-7, with 8 nucleotides matching TRBD1. The germline V gene has CDR1 DFQATT and CDR2 SNEGSKA (reference sequence). CDR3 size: 15 residues. The junction had 10 bases not matched to a gene; V was cut back by 3 bases and J by 3 bases. CDR3 sequence: CSARGLGQDFYEQYF. CDR3 nucleotides: TGCAGTGCTAGGGGGCTGGGACAGGACTTCTACGAGCAGTACTTC.

This clonotype showed up just a few times. V gene TRBV29-1 combines with J gene TRBJ2-3; 8 bases align to TRBD1. The trim removed 7 bases at V and 4 bases at J, leaving 10 bases unmatched. The CDR3 length is 14 residues. Germline CDR1 SQVTM, CDR2 ANQGSEA. In DNA, the CDR3 is TGCAGCGCCGTTGATACAGGGGGTGCAGATACGCAGTATTTT. Translation gives CSAVDTGGADTQYF.

This chain uses TRBV20-1 with TRBJ2-7; D tentatively reads TRBD1 or TRBD2 (5 bases each). Germline-derived CDR1 and CDR2 are DFQATT and SNEGSKA (reference sequence). Trimming removed 5 bases from V and 2 bases from J, with 13 bases in between. The CDR3 has 13 amino acids. The CDR3 loop is CSAPRQGAYEQYF. The DNA of the CDR3 is TGCAGTGCTCCCCGGCAGGGAGCCTACGAGCAGTACTTC.

The rearrangement links TRBV12-3 or TRBV12-4 to TRBJ2-1, with no clear D. The CDR3 loop spans 13 amino acids. V was cut by 7 bases and J by 5 bases, with 12 bases left in between. The CDR3 DNA reads as TGTGCCAGCACCTTATCTACCAACAATGAGCAGTTCTTC. This gives the protein CASTLSTNNEQFF.

This clonotype was recorded many times. The rearrangement uses TRBV7-2 and TRBJ1-6, with D maybe TRBD1 (6 bases). Trimming shortened V by 2 bases and J by 3 bases, and 11 bases separated the two germline ends. The CDR3 has 16 residues. Germline V lookup: CDR1 SGHTA, CDR2 FQGNSA. The CDR3 coding sequence is TGTGCCAGCAGCTTATTCGGACAGAGCTATAATTCACCCCTCCACTTT. This sequence encodes CASSLFGQSYNSPLHF.

This clonotype was seen more than once but under ten times. The chain uses TRBV6-5 and TRBJ1-5; 7 nucleotides agree with TRBD1. V lost 6 bases, J lost 3 bases, and 5 bases stayed unmatched. The CDR3 length is 14 residues. CDR1 and CDR2 (germline): MNHEY, SVGAGI. The CDR3 region is CASSTGTDNQPQHF. Here the CDR3 DNA reads TGTGCCAGCAGCACCGGGACAGACAATCAGCCCCAGCATTTT.

The chain joins TRBV29-1 to TRBJ1-2; a possible D gene is TRBD1 (5 bases). This CDR3 is 12 amino acids long. The V and J ends lost 4 bases and 6 bases respectively, with 12 bases between them. CDR1 and CDR2 (germline): SQVTM, ANQGSEA. In nucleotides, the CDR3 is TGCAGCGTTGGAGACAGATTCGATGGCTACACCTTC. It yields the protein CSVGDRFDGYTF.

This clonotype was counted once. The rearrangement uses TRBV5-1 and TRBJ2-5; the D gene is possibly TRBD2 (6 bases). Trimming took off 9 bases at V and 3 bases at J, with 12 bases between the two ends. This CDR3 is built from 12 residues. Germline CDR1 and CDR2: SGHRS and YFSETQ. CDR3 DNA: TGCGCCACCCGGGGACTCGAAGAGACCCAGTACTTC. It encodes CATRGLEETQYF.

V and J are TRBV19 and TRBJ1-2; D possibly corresponds to TRBD1 (6 bases). Trimming left V 8 bases short and J 5 bases short, with 15 bases between. The germline V gene has CDR1 LNHDA and CDR2 SQIVND (reference sequence). The CDR3 spans 13 residues. CDR3 sequence: CASQRQEGYGYTF. The CDR3 DNA follows: TGTGCCAGTCAACGACAGGAAGGATATGGCTACACCTTC.

This clonotype was counted only a few times. The chain links TRBV10-3 to TRBJ2-6; possible D gene TRBD1, 5 bases. The germline V and J ends were trimmed by 1 base and 0 bases, with 7 bases remaining between them. The CDR3 consists of 16 residues. Germline V gene sequence: CDR1 ENHRY, CDR2 SYGVKD. The CDR3 coding sequence is TGTGCCATCAGTGAGTTCAGGGACTCTGGGGCCAACGTCCTGACTTTC. This translates into CAISEFRDSGANVLTF.

This chain links TRBV19 with TRBJ1-3, with D unclear. CDR3 length: 13 amino acids. V was trimmed by 6 bases and J by 0 bases, leaving 6 bases between them. CDR1 is LNHDA, CDR2 SQIVND, per germline (reference sequence). In DNA form, the CDR3 reads TGTGCCAGTAGACTGATCTCTGGAAACACCATATATTTT. As protein: CASRLISGNTIYF. The variable domain in full, with the rest retrieved from reference TRBV19 and TRBJ1-3, is DGGITQSPKYLFRKEGQNVTLSCEQNLNHDAMYWYRQDPGQGLRLIYYSQIVNDFQKGDIAEGYSVSREKKESFPLTVTSAQKNPTAFYLCASRLISGNTIYFGEGSWLTVV.

CDR3 nucleotide sequence: TGTGCCAGCACGAGGGACGCTGAAGCTTTCTTT. This gives the protein CASTRDAEAFF. This sequence joins TRBV2 and TRBJ1-1, with a possible D match to TRBD1 (5 bases). V gave up 7 bases and J gave up 6 bases, with 9 bases separating them. The CDR3 is 11 residues long. CDR1 is SNHLY, CDR2 FYNNEI, per germline.

The chain combines TRBV2 with TRBJ2-5, with a weak D call TRBD1 (6 bases). Germline CDR1 is SNHLY and CDR2 is FYNNEI. The CDR3 extends over 16 amino acids. The germline V and J ends were trimmed by 6 bases and 0 bases, with 17 bases remaining between them. CDR3 DNA sequence: TGTGCCAGCAGACTCAAAGCCGACAGGTACCAAGAGACCCAGTACTTC. Amino acids: CASRLKADRYQETQYF.

J is TRBJ2-5 and V is TRBV2; D not certain. In germline, CDR1 is SNHLY, CDR2 FYNNEI. V lost 9 bases, J lost 2 bases, and 19 bases lay in between. The CDR3 is 15 amino acids. CDR3 region: CASRVGMGKQETQYF. DNA for the CDR3: TGTGCCAGTAGAGTAGGGATGGGGAAACAAGAGACCCAGTACTTC.

The chain joins TRBV6-5 to TRBJ1-3; 7 positions agree with TRBD1. V lost 10 bases, J lost 0 bases, and 18 bases stayed unmatched. The CDR3 extends over 18 amino acids. The germline V gene encodes CDR1 MNHEY and CDR2 SVGAGI. CDR3 bases: TGTGCCACCGGGGGGTCAAGGATGACAGGGATCTCTGGAAACACCATATATTTT. Its translation is CATGGSRMTGISGNTIYF.

On this clonotype itself: Mismatch with germline at one junction end may stem from a read error. The chain links TRBV20-1 to TRBJ2-7; D gene unclear. The CDR3 covers 14 residues. The V gene's germline CDR1 is DFQATT and CDR2 SNEGSKA (reference sequence). CDR3 amino acids: CSAREVRFSYEQYF. The CDR3 nucleotides are TGCAGTGCTCGAGAGGTTAGGTTCTCCTACGAGCAGTACTTC.

Ten or more counts support this clonotype. The chain carries TRBV7-2 and TRBJ2-6; a weak D match, TRBD1 (7 bases). The CDR3 consists of 18 residues. Deletions cut 5 bases from V and 1 base from J, with 18 bases between. Germline V gives CDR1 SGHTA, CDR2 FQGNSA. The CDR3 nucleotides read TGTGCCAGCAGCCTGTTCTTGACAGGGAGGTCTGGGGCCAACGTCCTGACTTTC. It encodes CASSLFLTGRSGANVLTF.

This clonotype was seen a few times. The chain joins TRBV28 to TRBJ1-5; 11 bases map to TRBD1. CDR1 and CDR2 (germline): MDHEN, SYDVKM. The length of the CDR3 is 14 residues. Trimming at V came to 2 bases and at J to 7 bases, leaving 1 base not matched to a gene. The CDR3 nucleotides read TGTGCCAGCAGTTTAGGACAGGGGGCACAGCCCCAGCATTTT. It translates to CASSLGQGAQPQHF.

V and J are TRBV28 and TRBJ2-1; D is unresolved. The CDR3 covers 14 residues. Germline V gene lookup returns CDR1 MDHEN and CDR2 SYDVKM. The germline V and J ends were trimmed by 8 bases and 2 bases, with 13 bases remaining between them. The CDR3 protein is CASHQWDTYNEQFF. The CDR3 DNA reads as TGTGCCAGCCACCAGTGGGATACCTACAATGAGCAGTTCTTC.

On this clonotype: The junction shows a germline mismatch at one end, possibly a read error. The rearrangement joins TRBV7-2 to TRBJ2-1; 9 bases fit TRBD2. Germline CDR1 reads SGHTA; CDR2 reads FQGNSA. This CDR3 region has 12 residues. The CDR3 reads CASSSPSGVMVF. The CDR3 DNA reads TGTGCCAGCAGCTCCCCTAGCGGGGTCATGGTCTTC.

This clonotype came up many times. This chain connects TRBV7-7 to TRBJ2-3; either TRBD1 or TRBD2 may fit D (5 bases each). Germline-derived CDR1 and CDR2 are SSHAT and FNYEAQ (reference sequence). Trimming left V 4 bases short and J 6 bases short, with 14 bases between. This CDR3 has 14 residues. CDR3 nucleotide sequence: TGTGCCAGCAGCTGGGACCCAAGCTCGGATACGCAGTATTTT. Translation gives CASSWDPSSDTQYF.